The rows below give T cell receptor beta chains drawn from one sample of a study of CXCR3-negative and CXCR3-positive naive CD8 T cells. Following a re-call of the 5' RACE reads, TCRdb has one entry per CDR3 protein and lacks DNA. This sample contains tens of thousands of distinct CDR3 sequences. Sequencing input: naive CXCR3- CD8+ T cells from blood. All receptors derive from a human donor in good health. Some clones in this sample may be carry-over from other donors' samples. The CDR3 runs from the conserved cysteine through the conserved F or W.

TRBJ2-1 TRBV5-1 CASSGLGVEQFF
TRBJ2-2 TRBV29-1 CSVEDGNPHLFF
TRBJ2-5 TRBV7-6 CASSLARSETQYF
TRBJ2-1 TRBV4-1 CASSQDGGRPSYNEQFF
TRBJ2-1 TRBV19 CASEPDGSSYNEQFF
TRBJ2-1 TRBV6-5 CASSYSGSGNEQFF
TRBJ2-7 TRBV29-1 CSVWGDRDFEQYF
TRBJ1-5 TRBV6-6 CASTGWDQPQHF
TRBJ2-7 TRBV20-1 CSARSSGGSGTYEQYF
TRBJ2-7 TRBV9 CASSVDPTASYEQYF
TRBJ1-1 TRBV25-1 CASTSHVGVEAFF
TRBJ1-1 TRBV7-6 CASSLGLRGNTEAFF
TRBJ1-5 TRBV7-2 CASSLTAYSNQPQHF
TRBJ1-1 TRBV4-1 CASSQRTGEVLVLDTEAFF
TRBJ2-1 TRBV29-1 CSVEDRKTETPMEQFF
TRBJ2-2 TRBV29-1 CSVDLQDTNTGELFF
TRBJ2-5 TRBV29-1 CSVDGGSQETQYF
TRBJ1-5 TRBV4-3 CASSQDRDSNQPQHF
TRBJ2-3 TRBV24-1 CATSEMASGSTDTQYF
TRBJ2-1 TRBV28 CASSLTGTANEQFF
TRBJ2-2 TRBV11-2 CASSPGLAGATGELFF
TRBJ2-1 TRBV2 CASSEIREQFF
TRBJ2-6 TRBV11-2 CASGTGANVLTF
TRBJ1-1 TRBV11-2 CASSEGNTEAFF
TRBJ2-1 TRBV4-3 CASTIGQGSYNEQFF
TRBJ2-7 TRBV27 CASSFKGTGIYEQYF
TRBJ2-5 TRBV6-5 CASSPVGIQETQYF
TRBJ2-7 TRBV20-1 CSAREQGSYEQYF
TRBJ2-1 TRBV7-2 CASSFGNYNEQFF
TRBJ2-5 TRBV28 CASSLHLAGHLQETQYF
TRBJ1-1 TRBV19 CASSIGHMNTEAFF
TRBJ2-1 TRBV7-9 CASSLGDGRYNEQFF
TRBJ2-7 TRBV27 CASSFQGASEQYF
TRBJ2-3 TRBV10-3 CAISDLIPGQITDTQYF
TRBJ1-1 TRBV7-9 CASSLERGLLGEAFF
TRBJ2-1 TRBV28 CASSSTGLGRNEQFF
TRBJ1-4 TRBV29-1 CSVTGPLSEKLFF
TRBJ2-7 TRBV27 CASRQQGELRGEQYF
TRBJ1-2 TRBV30 CAWSPTGPGYTF
TRBJ1-5 TRBV5-1 CASSLDLQEPQHF
TRBJ2-7 TRBV12-3/TRBV12-4 CASSEQNRLSGRHF
TRBJ1-1 TRBV28 CASSFGHFRQGYTEAFF
TRBJ2-7 TRBV29-1 CSVARPGGPSDEQYF
TRBJ2-7 TRBV19 CASIWGQLSSYEQYF
TRBJ2-1 TRBV29-1 CSVEDRQGVVNEQFF
TRBJ2-2 TRBV7-9 CASSPYQWYLTDRLKNTGELFF
TRBJ2-6 TRBV5-5 CASSLAAYSGANVLTF
TRBJ2-1 TRBV7-8 CASSRSTRSDEQFF
TRBJ2-1 TRBV20-1 CSARGGTSGGPVGLDYNEQFF
TRBJ1-2 TRBV11-2 CASSLDPGQGANYGYTF
TRBJ2-2 TRBV28 CASSAGRNTGELFF
TRBJ1-1 TRBV20-1 CSARDRALNTEAFF
TRBJ2-7 TRBV10-3 CAIGMGQGAEQYF
TRBJ2-1 TRBV7-9 CASSLTASGRANNEQFF